The 20 T cell receptor beta chains presented below share a single source sample, sequenced in a study of blood T cells in healthy people across ages. Together with a sample-barcoded 5' primer, a J-beta primer mix was included in a second PCR lasting about 7 to 11 cycles. TCRdb re-analysed the 5' RACE reads in MiXCR, keeping a single row per CDR3 protein. The profile shows 950,000 to 1,200,000 distinct CDR3 sequences, 35% to 45% of them singletons. Sequencing input: blood. These receptors all come from a man between 18 and 35 years old in good health.

The table lists this clonotype with a few counts. V gene TRBV24-1 combines with J gene TRBJ2-1; D unresolved. Germline values: CDR1 KGHDR, CDR2 SFDVKD. Trimming shortened V by 2 bases and J by 0 bases, and 7 bases separated the two germline ends. The length of the CDR3 is 15 residues. The CDR3 region is CATSDSESSYNEQFF. Here the CDR3 DNA reads TGTGCCACCAGTGATTCGGAGAGCTCCTACAATGAGCAGTTCTTC.

This clonotype was counted a single time. V and J are TRBV20-1 and TRBJ1-1, with 7 bases aligning to TRBD1. This CDR3 is built from 13 residues. V shed 5 bases, J shed 5 bases, and the junction held 8 bases outside the gene matches. Germline lookup yields CDR1 DFQATT and CDR2 SNEGSKA (reference sequence). CDR3 nucleotide sequence: TGCAGTGCTTTCAAGACAGGGTTTACTGAAGCTTTCTTT. Translating gives CSAFKTGFTEAFF.

This sequence joins TRBV5-1 and TRBJ2-1, with 7 bases identical to TRBD2. The germline V gene has CDR1 SGHRS and CDR2 YFSETQ. This CDR3 has 14 residues. V was clipped by 4 bases and J by 9 bases; unmatched bases: 10. The CDR3 loop is CASSVRLAEGEQFF. CDR3 nucleotide sequence: TGCGCCAGCAGCGTGCGGCTAGCGGAAGGTGAGCAGTTCTTC. The entire variable domain, with the rest obtained from reference TRBV5-1 and TRBJ2-1, is as follows: KAGVTQTPRYLIKTRGQQVTLSCSPISGHRSVSWYQQTPGQGLQFLFEYFSETQRNKGNFPGRFSGRQFSNSRSEMNVSTLELGDSALYLCASSVRLAEGEQFFGPGTRLTVL.

The chain uses TRBV25-1 and TRBJ1-1; 7 bases map to TRBD1. J lost 1 base, V lost 8 bases, and 4 bases had no gene match. This CDR3 has 13 residues. Germline V gene sequence: CDR1 MGHDK, CDR2 SYGVNS. This chain's CDR3 is CASGGQQNTEAFF. The CDR3 DNA reads as TGTGCCAGCGGGGGACAGCAGAACACTGAAGCTTTCTTT.

For this clonotype: The CDR3 ends on some other residue instead of the conserved phenylalanine or tryptophan, so this is likely a read error. V is TRBV5-1 and J is TRBJ2-1, with D maybe TRBD2 (5 bases). The CDR3 extends over 12 amino acids. The germline CDR1 and CDR2 sequences are SGHRS and YFSETQ. V lost 4 bases and J lost 7, with 9 bases in between. The CDR3 nucleotides are TGCGCCAGCAGCGCCGGACTGAATGAGCAGTTCCTC. Translated: CASSAGLNEQFL.

This clonotype was counted only a few times. The chain has TRBV6-6 and TRBJ2-3; either TRBD1 or TRBD2 may fit D (5 bases each). V dropped 2 bases and J dropped 4 bases, with 13 bases sitting between them. Looked up from germline, CDR1 is MNHNY and CDR2 is SVGAGI (reference sequence). There are 15 residues in the CDR3. The CDR3: CASSYIGGGADTQYF. The CDR3 nucleotides read TGTGCCAGCAGTTACATCGGTGGGGGTGCAGATACGCAGTATTTT.

This clonotype was observed a few times. The chain joins TRBV4-1 to TRBJ1-2, with D possibly matching TRBD1 (6 bases). CDR1 is MGHRA and CDR2 is YSYEKL in the germline V gene. The CDR3 consists of 14 residues. V was trimmed by 1 base and J by 4 bases, leaving 10 bases between them. The CDR3 sequence is CASSQGYRVYGYTF. CDR3 DNA sequence: TGCGCCAGCAGCCAAGGATACAGGGTCTATGGCTACACCTTC.

Regarding this clonotype: This may stem from a read error, because a much larger clone lies one nucleotide away. The rearrangement joins TRBV27 to TRBJ2-3; D is unresolved. Germline V gene lookup returns CDR1 MNHEY and CDR2 SMNVEV (reference sequence). Trimming removed 6 bases from V and 4 bases from J, with 14 bases in between. The CDR3 totals 14 residues. In DNA, the CDR3 is TGTGCCAGCAGCGCCCGTGAATCCGCAGATACGCAGTATTTT. Translation: CASSARESADTQYF.

This clonotype was counted many times. The V gene is TRBV5-4, the J gene TRBJ2-5; D could derive from TRBD1 or TRBD2 (5 bases each). CDR1 and CDR2 (germline): SGHNT, YYREEE (reference sequence). The CDR3 has 15 amino acids. The V gene lost 0 bases and the J gene lost 1 base, with 10 bases spanning the gap. Written as DNA, the CDR3 is TGTGCCAGCAGCTTGGGGCAGGGAGTCCAAGAGACCCAGTACTTC. Amino acid sequence: CASSLGQGVQETQYF.

The chain uses TRBV11-1 and TRBJ1-1; D possibly corresponds to TRBD1 (6 bases). V dropped 4 bases and J dropped 5 bases, with 17 bases sitting between them. CDR1 is SGHAT, CDR2 FQDESV, per germline (reference sequence). The length of the CDR3 is 15 residues. The DNA for the CDR3 is TGTGCCAGCAGCTCCACAGGGAGGGGAAGGACTGAAGCTTTCTTT. Its translation is CASSSTGRGRTEAFF.

The table lists this clonotype with a few counts. The chain employs TRBV7-2 and TRBJ2-1, with 8 nucleotides matching TRBD2. Germline loops: CDR1 SGHTA, CDR2 FQGNSA. Trimming at V came to 7 bases and at J to 2 bases, leaving 13 bases not matched to a gene. The CDR3 contains 17 residues. For the CDR3, the DNA is TGTGCCAGCAACTCGCGGGGGGCGGGCGACACCTACAATGAGCAGTTCTTC. Its protein product is CASNSRGAGDTYNEQFF.

As to this clonotype: Being one base from a much bigger clone, this may be a read error. The chain recombines TRBV7-9 with TRBJ2-1, with D perhaps matching TRBD1 (6 bases). The CDR3 runs to 14 residues. Germline values: CDR1 SEHNR, CDR2 FQNEAQ (reference sequence). V lost 10 bases and J 6 bases, leaving 19 bases between the germline ends. The CDR3 sequence: CANQRTETSNEQFF. CDR3 coding DNA: TGTGCCAACCAAAGGACAGAAACGAGCAATGAGCAGTTCTTC.

This rearrangement joins TRBV30 to TRBJ2-1; D unresolved. The end of the DNA aligns better with TRBJ2-7, so the J call may be wrong. There are 12 residues in the CDR3. Germline V gene lookup returns CDR1 GTSNPN and CDR2 SVGIG (reference sequence). As DNA, the CDR3 is TGTGCCTGGAGTTTGGCGATGACTGGGCAGTACTTC. It codes for CAWSLAMTGQYF.

This clonotype was seen ten or more times. The chain uses TRBV29-1 and TRBJ2-1, with 7 bases aligning to TRBD2. The CDR3 consists of 14 residues. Germline CDR1 SQVTM, CDR2 ANQGSEA. Trimming removed 3 bases from V and 3 bases from J; junction bases left unmatched: 5. CDR3 loop: CSVESREGYNEQFF. DNA for the CDR3: TGCAGCGTTGAGTCCAGGGAGGGCTACAATGAGCAGTTCTTC.

This clonotype was seen a handful of times. The chain recombines TRBV12-3 or TRBV12-4 with TRBJ2-3; D is undetermined. The CDR3 totals 14 residues. V was trimmed by 5 bases and J by 0 bases, leaving 9 bases between them. The CDR3 spells CASSRAESTDTQYF. CDR3 in DNA: TGTGCCAGCAGTCGGGCGGAGAGCACAGATACGCAGTATTTT.

The chain joins TRBV10-3 to TRBJ2-3; TRBD1 matches 8 bases. Germline V gene lookup returns CDR1 ENHRY and CDR2 SYGVKD. V lost 3 bases to trimming and J lost 3 bases; unmatched junction nucleotides: 2. The CDR3 consists of 14 residues. The CDR3 here is CAISEGTGTDTQYF. The CDR3, as DNA: TGTGCCATCAGTGAAGGGACAGGAACAGATACGCAGTATTTT.

This clonotype was found many times. This may come from a read error, since a much larger clone is one base off. The J gene is TRBJ2-5, the V gene TRBV25-1; a weak D match, TRBD1 (6 bases). The V gene's germline CDR1 is MGHDK and CDR2 SYGVNS. The CDR3 has 16 amino acids. Trimming left V 3 bases short and J 11 bases short, with 25 bases between. As DNA, the CDR3 is TGTGCCAGCAGTGAGGAAGTCCGGGACACCTACAATGAGCAGTACTTC. This encodes CASSEEVRDTYNEQYF.

The chain recombines TRBV20-1 with TRBJ1-2; 10 bases align to TRBD1. CDR1 DFQATT and CDR2 SNEGSKA come from the germline V gene (reference sequence). There are 20 residues in the CDR3. J lost 1 base, V lost 0 bases, and 17 bases had no gene match. The CDR3 nucleotides are TGCAGTGCTAGAGACAACCTAGGGGGACAGGGGTTCCTTGGTAACTATGGCTACACCTTC. This gives the protein CSARDNLGGQGFLGNYGYTF.

In its sample, this clonotype was seen a few times. The V call is TRBV5-1, the J call TRBJ2-3, with D possibly matching TRBD1 (5 bases). In germline, CDR1 is SGHRS, CDR2 YFSETQ. The CDR3 has 15 residues. V was shortened by 6 bases and J by 3 bases, with 17 bases between the two germline ends. In DNA form, the CDR3 reads TGCGCCAGCAAAGTCCAGGGAATTCAAACAGATACGCAGTATTTT. This gives the protein CASKVQGIQTDTQYF.

The CDR3 is CSAIAGGPKETQYF. CDR3 nucleotides: TGCAGTGCCATAGCGGGGGGGCCGAAAGAGACCCAGTACTTC. This chain joins TRBV20-1 and TRBJ2-5; TRBD2 matches at 11 bases. Germline CDR1 is DFQATT and CDR2 is SNEGSKA (reference sequence). This CDR3 spans 14 amino acids. V dropped 6 bases and J dropped 3; count of bases not matched to a gene: 6.